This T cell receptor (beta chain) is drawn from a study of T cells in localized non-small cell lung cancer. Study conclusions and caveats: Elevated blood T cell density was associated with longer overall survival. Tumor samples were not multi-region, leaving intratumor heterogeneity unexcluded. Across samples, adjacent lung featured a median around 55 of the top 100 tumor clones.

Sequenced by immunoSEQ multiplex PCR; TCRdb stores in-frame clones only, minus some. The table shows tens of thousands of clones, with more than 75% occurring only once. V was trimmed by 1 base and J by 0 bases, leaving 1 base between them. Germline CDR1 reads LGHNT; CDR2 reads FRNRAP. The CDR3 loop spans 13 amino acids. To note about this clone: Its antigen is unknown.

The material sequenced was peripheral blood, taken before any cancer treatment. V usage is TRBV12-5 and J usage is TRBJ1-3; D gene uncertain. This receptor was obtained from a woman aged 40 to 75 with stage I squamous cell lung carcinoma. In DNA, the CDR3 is TGTGCTAGTGGTTTGGACTCTGGAAACACCATATATTTT. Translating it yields CASGLDSGNTIYF. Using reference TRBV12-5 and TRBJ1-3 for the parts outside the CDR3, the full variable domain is DARVTQTPRHKVTEMGQEVTMRCQPILGHNTVFWYRQTMMQGLELLAYFRNRAPLDDSGMPKDRFSAEMPDATLATLKIQPSEPRDSAVYFCASGLDSGNTIYFGEGSWLTVV.